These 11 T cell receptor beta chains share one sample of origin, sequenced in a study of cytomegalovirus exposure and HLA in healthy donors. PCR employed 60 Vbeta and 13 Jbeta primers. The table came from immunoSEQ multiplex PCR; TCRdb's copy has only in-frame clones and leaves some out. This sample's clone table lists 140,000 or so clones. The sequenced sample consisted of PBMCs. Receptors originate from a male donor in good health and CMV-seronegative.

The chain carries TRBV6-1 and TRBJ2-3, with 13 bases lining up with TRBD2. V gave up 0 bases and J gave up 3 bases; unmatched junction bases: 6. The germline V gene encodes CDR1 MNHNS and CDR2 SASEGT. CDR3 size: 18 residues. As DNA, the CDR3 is TGTGCCAGCAGTGAAGCAAGGGCGGGACTAGCGGGAACAGATACGCAGTATTTT. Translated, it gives CASSEARAGLAGTDTQYF.

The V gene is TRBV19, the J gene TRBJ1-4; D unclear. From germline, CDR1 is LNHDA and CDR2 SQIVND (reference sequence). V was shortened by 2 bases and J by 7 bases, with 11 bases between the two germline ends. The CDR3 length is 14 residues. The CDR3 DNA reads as TGTGCCAGTAGTATACAGGCTGTACCTGAAAAACTGTTTTTT. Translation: CASSIQAVPEKLFF.

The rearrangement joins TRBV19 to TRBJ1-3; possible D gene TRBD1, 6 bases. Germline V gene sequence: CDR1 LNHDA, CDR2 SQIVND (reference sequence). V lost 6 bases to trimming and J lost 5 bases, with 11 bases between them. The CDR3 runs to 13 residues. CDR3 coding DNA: TGTGCCAGTAGGGGGGCGGATCGAAACACCATATATTTT. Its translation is CASRGADRNTIYF.

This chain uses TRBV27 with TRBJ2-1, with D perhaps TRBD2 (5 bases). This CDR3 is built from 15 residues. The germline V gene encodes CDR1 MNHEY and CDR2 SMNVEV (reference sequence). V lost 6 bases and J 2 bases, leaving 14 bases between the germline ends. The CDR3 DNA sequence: TGTGCCAGCAGCCTGGAGGCTTTCCCCTACAATGAGCAGTTCTTC. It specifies CASSLEAFPYNEQFF.

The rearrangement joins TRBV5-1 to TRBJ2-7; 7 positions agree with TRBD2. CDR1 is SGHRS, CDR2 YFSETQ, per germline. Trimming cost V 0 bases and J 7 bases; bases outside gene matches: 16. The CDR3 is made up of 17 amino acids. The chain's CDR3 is CASSLASGATGWGEQYF. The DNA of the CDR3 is TGCGCCAGCAGCTTGGCCAGCGGGGCAACAGGCTGGGGAGAGCAGTACTTC.

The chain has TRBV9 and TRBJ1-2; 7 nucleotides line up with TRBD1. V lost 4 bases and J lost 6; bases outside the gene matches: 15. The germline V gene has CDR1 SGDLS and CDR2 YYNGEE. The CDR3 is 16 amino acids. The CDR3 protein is CASSPRGVVGVDGYTF. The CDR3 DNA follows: TGTGCCAGCAGCCCCAGGGGGGTTGTGGGGGTCGATGGCTACACCTTC.

The DNA of the CDR3 is TGTGCCTGGAGCGAGGGACAGAGGTCCTACGAGCAGTACTTC. Translating gives CAWSEGQRSYEQYF. The gene calls are TRBV30 and TRBJ2-7, with 7 bases matching TRBD1. Germline CDR1 is GTSNPN and CDR2 is SVGIG (reference sequence). CDR3 length: 14 residues. J lost 1 base, V lost 3 bases, and 6 bases had no gene match.

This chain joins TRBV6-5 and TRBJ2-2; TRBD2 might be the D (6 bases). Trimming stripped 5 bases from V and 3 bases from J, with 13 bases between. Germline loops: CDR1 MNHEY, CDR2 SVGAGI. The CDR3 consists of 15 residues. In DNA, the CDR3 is TGTGCCAGCAGTCGGGCTAGCGCCCACACCGGGGAGCTGTTTTTT. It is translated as CASSRASAHTGELFF.

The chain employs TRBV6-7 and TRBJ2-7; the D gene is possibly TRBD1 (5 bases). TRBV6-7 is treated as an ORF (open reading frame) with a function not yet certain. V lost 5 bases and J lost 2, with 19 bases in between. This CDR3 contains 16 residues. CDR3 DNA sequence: TGTGCCAGCAGTCCCAGTTGGGGCGGAAACCCCTACGAGCAGTACTTC. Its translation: CASSPSWGGNPYEQYF.

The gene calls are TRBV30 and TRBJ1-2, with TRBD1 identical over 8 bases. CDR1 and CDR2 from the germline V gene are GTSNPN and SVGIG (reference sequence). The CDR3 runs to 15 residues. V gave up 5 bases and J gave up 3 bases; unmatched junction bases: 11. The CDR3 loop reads CAWHDGRQGYYGYTF. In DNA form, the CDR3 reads TGTGCCTGGCACGATGGGAGACAGGGGTACTATGGCTACACCTTC.

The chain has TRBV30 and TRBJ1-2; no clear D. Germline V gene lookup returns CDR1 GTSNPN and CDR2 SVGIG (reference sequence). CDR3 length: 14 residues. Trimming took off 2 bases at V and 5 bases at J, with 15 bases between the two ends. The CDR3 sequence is CAWSTTVSRYGYTF. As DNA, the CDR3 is TGTGCCTGGAGTACCACGGTCTCTCGGTATGGCTACACCTTC.